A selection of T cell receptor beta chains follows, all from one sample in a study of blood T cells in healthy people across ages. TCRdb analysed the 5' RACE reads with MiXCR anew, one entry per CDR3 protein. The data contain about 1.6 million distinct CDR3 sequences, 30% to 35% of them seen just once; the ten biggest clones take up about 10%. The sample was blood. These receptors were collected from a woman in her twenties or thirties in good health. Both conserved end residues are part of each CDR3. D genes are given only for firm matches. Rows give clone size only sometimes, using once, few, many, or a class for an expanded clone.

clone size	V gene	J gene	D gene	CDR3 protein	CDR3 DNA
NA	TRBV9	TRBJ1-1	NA	CASSVGFLGTEAFF	TGTGCCAGCAGCGTAGGGTTTCTGGGCACTGAAGCTTTCTTT
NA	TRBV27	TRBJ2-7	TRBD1	CTYRDSFSYEQYF	TGTACCTACAGGGACAGTTTCTCCTACGAGCAGTACTTC
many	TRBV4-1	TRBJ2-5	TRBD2	CASSQVPSGRVGPMETQYF	TGCGCCAGCAGCCAAGTCCCTAGCGGGAGGGTAGGACCCATGGAGACCCAGTACTTC
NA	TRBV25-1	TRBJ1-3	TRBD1	CASSHPGQESSGNTIYF	TGTGCCAGCAGTCATCCGGGACAGGAGAGCTCTGGAAACACCATATATTTT
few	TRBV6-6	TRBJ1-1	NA	CASSYSPGHMNTEAFF	TGTGCCAGCAGTTACAGCCCGGGACATATGAACACTGAAGCTTTCTTT
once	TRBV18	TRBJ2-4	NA	CASSPPGSQNIQYF	TGTGCCAGCTCACCACCGGGCAGCCAAAACATTCAGTACTTC
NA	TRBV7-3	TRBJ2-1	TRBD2	CASSLISGRRNEQFF	TGTGCCAGCAGCTTAATAAGCGGGAGGCGAAATGAGCAGTTCTTC
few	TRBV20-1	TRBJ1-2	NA	CSASLGGGYTF	TGCAGTGCTAGTCTGGGGGGTGGCTACACCTTC
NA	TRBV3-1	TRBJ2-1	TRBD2	CASSQPTTSVSYNEQFF	TGTGCCAGCAGCCAGCCCACGACTAGCGTCTCCTACAATGAGCAGTTCTTC
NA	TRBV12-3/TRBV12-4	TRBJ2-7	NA	CASTIGGTAHEQYF	TGTGCCAGCACCATAGGGGGAACGGCCCACGAGCAGTACTTC